The 31 T cell receptor beta chains below all came from one sample that was sequenced in a study of graft-versus-host responses after intestinal transplantation. Profiled with immunoSEQ multiplex PCR; TCRdb holds only in-frame clones, not every one. Among about 41,000 clones listed, 90% to 95% were seen once. Antigen specificity for these receptors is unknown. The specimen comprised unstimulated CD8+ T cells sorted from spleen or lymph node cells, sampled before transplant. The receptors originated from a human donor who was the organ donor for an intestinal transplant.

The rearrangement uses TRBV4-1 and TRBJ1-1; D is undetermined. Trimming cost V 4 bases and J 3 bases, with 15 bases left between them. This CDR3 has 15 residues. Germline V lookup: CDR1 MGHRA, CDR2 YSYEKL. CDR3 nucleotides: TGCGCCAGCAGCCCCACCCCGGCCCTGGACACTGAAGCTTTCTTT. Translated, it gives CASSPTPALDTEAFF.

The chain joins TRBV4-1 to TRBJ1-5; D is ambiguous. The germline V gene encodes CDR1 MGHRA and CDR2 YSYEKL. This CDR3 contains 16 residues. V gave up 4 bases and J gave up 0 bases, with 13 bases separating them. CDR3 sequence (DNA): TGCGCCAGCAGCCTAAAGGAGACGAATAGCAATCAGCCCCAGCATTTT. Encoded protein: CASSLKETNSNQPQHF.

The chain joins TRBV9 to TRBJ1-2, with TRBD1 identical over 12 bases. Germline CDR1 is SGDLS and CDR2 is YYNGEE. The CDR3 consists of 19 residues. After removal of 0 bases from V and 5 bases from J, the junction contained 14 bases not matched to a gene. The CDR3 here is CASSVAAGTGGLGGYGYTF. CDR3 nucleotides: TGTGCCAGCAGCGTAGCCGCCGGGACAGGGGGCTTGGGAGGATATGGCTACACCTTC.

This chain links TRBV9 with TRBJ2-7; D is unresolved. CDR1 and CDR2 from the germline V gene are SGDLS and YYNGEE. The CDR3 has 14 amino acids. V was shortened by 5 bases and J by 0 bases, with 12 bases between the two germline ends. CDR3 sequence (DNA): TGTGCCAGCAGTGAAGACGGTAGCTCCTACGAGCAGTACTTC. It is translated as CASSEDGSSYEQYF.

This chain connects TRBV2 to TRBJ2-1; TRBD1 might be the D (6 bases). CDR1 and CDR2 (germline): SNHLY, FYNNEI. This CDR3 spans 14 amino acids. The ends were cut back, 6 bases at V and 2 bases at J, with 11 bases in the middle. In nucleotides, the CDR3 is TGTGCCAGCAGCGACGACAGGACCTACAATGAGCAGTTCTTC. As protein: CASSDDRTYNEQFF.

The J gene is TRBJ2-7, the V gene TRBV2; TRBD1 matches 10 bases. The CDR3 length is 14 residues. The trim removed 6 bases at V and 6 bases at J, leaving 8 bases unmatched. Germline V gene data show CDR1 as SNHLY and CDR2 as FYNNEI. The CDR3 here is CASSAGQGIGEQYF. CDR3 in DNA: TGTGCCAGCAGCGCGGGACAGGGGATAGGCGAGCAGTACTTC.

This chain joins TRBV6-5 and TRBJ1-2; the D is unclear. Per the germline V gene, CDR1 is MNHEY and CDR2 is SVGAGI. Trimming shortened V by 5 bases and J by 3 bases, and 13 bases separated the two germline ends. The CDR3 has 14 amino acids. The CDR3 spells CASSEILEYYGYTF. The CDR3 DNA sequence: TGTGCCAGCAGTGAAATCCTGGAGTACTATGGCTACACCTTC.

The chain is built from TRBV4-3 and TRBJ1-2; possible D gene TRBD1, 5 bases. V lost 1 base, J lost 4 bases, and 13 bases lay in between. Germline V gene data show CDR1 as LGHNA and CDR2 as YSLEER. There are 15 residues in the CDR3. The CDR3 is CASSQGYSGIYGYTF. The CDR3 coding sequence is TGCGCCAGCAGCCAAGGTTATTCAGGGATCTATGGCTACACCTTC.

The CDR3 sequence is CASSLLGTPDTQYF. The CDR3 DNA follows: TGTGCCAGCAGCTTGTTAGGGACCCCAGATACGCAGTATTTT. This chain connects TRBV7-3 to TRBJ2-3; D is possibly TRBD1 or TRBD2 (5 bases each). The CDR3 sequence is 14 residues long. CDR1 is SGHTA and CDR2 is FQGTGA in the germline V gene. V lost 3 bases to trimming and J lost 4 bases, with 11 bases between them.

The gene calls are TRBV4-3 and TRBJ2-7, with 7 bases lining up with TRBD1. The ends lost 6 bases at V and 5 bases at J; junction bases unmatched: 4. The length of the CDR3 is 12 residues. Germline V gene data show CDR1 as LGHNA and CDR2 as YSLEER. The CDR3 bases are TGCGCCAGCAGGCAGGGGGTCCACGAGCAGTACTTC. Protein product: CASRQGVHEQYF.

The chain couples TRBV7-3 to TRBJ2-1; TRBD2 aligns across 12 bases. V lost 2 bases and J lost 7; bases outside the gene matches: 3. Per the germline V gene, CDR1 is SGHTA and CDR2 is FQGTGA. This CDR3 has 15 amino acids. DNA for the CDR3: TGTGCCAGCAGCTTACTAGCGGGGGGGTTAAATGAGCAGTTCTTC. It codes for CASSLLAGGLNEQFF.

V is TRBV10-1 and J is TRBJ1-4; D possibly corresponds to TRBD1 (6 bases). The CDR3 loop spans 16 amino acids. Trimming cost V 6 bases and J 0 bases, with 14 bases left between them. Looked up from germline, CDR1 is WNHNN and CDR2 is SYGVQD (reference sequence). As DNA, the CDR3 is TGCGCCAGCAGATCCCACAGGGCTGCAACTAATGAAAAACTGTTTTTT. The encoded protein is CASRSHRAATNEKLFF.

With respect to this clone: Mismatch with germline at one junction end may stem from a read error. J is TRBJ1-5 and V is TRBV6-1; D might be TRBD1 (6 bases). CDR3 length equals 13 residues. Looked up from germline, CDR1 is MNHNS and CDR2 is SASEGT. The CDR3 reads CASGEGGDQPQHF. The CDR3 DNA reads TGTGCCAGCGGTGAAGGGGGGGATCAGCCCCAGCATTTT.

This clone was seen only once. Here the CDR3 reads CASSLAWNTGELFF. CDR3 nucleotides: TGTGCCAGCAGCTTAGCTTGGAACACCGGGGAGCTGTTTTTT. The chain combines TRBV5-4 with TRBJ2-2; D not resolved. Germline V gene data show CDR1 as SGHNT and CDR2 as YYREEE (reference sequence). The CDR3 consists of 14 residues. The V and J ends lost 2 bases and 1 base respectively, with 6 bases between them.

The V gene is TRBV15, the J gene TRBJ2-1; 8 nucleotides match TRBD2. Trimming at V came to 5 bases and at J to 7 bases, leaving 7 bases not matched to a gene. CDR3 length: 14 amino acids. CDR1 is LNHNV and CDR2 is YYDKDF in the germline V gene (reference sequence). The CDR3 protein is CATSSGTSPNEQFF. DNA of the CDR3: TGTGCCACCAGCTCCGGGACTAGTCCTAATGAGCAGTTCTTC.

This chain links TRBV7-9 with TRBJ1-4, with D possibly TRBD1 on 5 matching bases. The length of the CDR3 is 15 residues. Germline V CDR1 and CDR2: SEHNR, FQNEAQ (reference sequence). V was cut by 3 bases and J by 5 bases, with 13 bases left in between. The CDR3 nucleotides are TGTGCCAGCAGCTTCGCAGGGATCCCCAATGAAAAACTGTTTTTT. As protein: CASSFAGIPNEKLFF. Drawing the rest from reference TRBV7-9 and TRBJ1-4, the complete variable domain is DTGVSQNPRHKITKRGQNVTFRCDPISEHNRLYWYRQTLGQGPEFLTYFQNEAQLEKSRLLSDRFSAERPKGSFSTLEIQRTEQGDSAMYLCASSFAGIPNEKLFFGSGTQLSVL.

J is TRBJ1-1 and V is TRBV27; D gene ambiguous. This CDR3 comprises 12 residues. Trimming cost V 6 bases and J 1 base, with 6 bases left between them. Germline CDR1 reads MNHEY; CDR2 reads SMNVEV (reference sequence). CDR3 region: CASRWQNTEAFF. For the CDR3, the DNA is TGTGCCAGCAGGTGGCAGAACACTGAAGCTTTCTTT.

The rearrangement uses TRBV7-3 and TRBJ2-2, with D perhaps TRBD1 (6 bases). Trimming took 5 bases from V and 2 from J, leaving 9 bases between them. CDR3 length: 14 amino acids. Germline V gene sequence: CDR1 SGHTA, CDR2 FQGTGA. In DNA form, the CDR3 reads TGTGCCAGCAGCCCAGGGGTTAACACCGGGGAGCTGTTTTTT. This sequence encodes CASSPGVNTGELFF.

V usage is TRBV7-9 and J usage is TRBJ1-2; 8 bases are a match to TRBD1. In germline, CDR1 is SEHNR, CDR2 FQNEAQ (reference sequence). V lost 5 bases to trimming and J lost 8 bases; unmatched junction nucleotides: 16. This CDR3 is 16 amino acids long. As DNA, the CDR3 is TGTGCCAGCAGCCCGAGGACAGGGTTTATGGTTTTAGGCTACACCTTC. Translating it yields CASSPRTGFMVLGYTF.

J is TRBJ1-2 and V is TRBV29-1, with D perhaps TRBD1 (6 bases). The germline V gene has CDR1 SQVTM and CDR2 ANQGSEA. This CDR3 spans 12 amino acids. Between the trimmed V and J ends, which lost 4 bases and 4 bases, there was a span of 10 bases. The CDR3 region is CSVGVGAYGYTF. The CDR3 DNA sequence: TGCAGCGTTGGTGTGGGGGCCTATGGCTACACCTTC.

This sequence joins TRBV27 and TRBJ1-6; TRBD1 is a possible D gene (6 bases). The germline V and J ends were trimmed by 5 bases and 6 bases, with 14 bases remaining between them. This CDR3 contains 15 residues. Germline-derived CDR1 and CDR2 are MNHEY and SMNVEV (reference sequence). The CDR3 DNA reads as TGTGCCAGCAGTCCGCAGCTGGGGGCTAATTCACCCCTCCACTTT. It is translated as CASSPQLGANSPLHF.

The chain combines TRBV29-1 with TRBJ1-2; maybe TRBD1 (5 bases). The CDR3 covers 10 residues. V lost 5 bases and J lost 8, with 9 bases in between. Germline loops: CDR1 SQVTM, CDR2 ANQGSEA. The CDR3 reads CSVPGHGYTF. CDR3 coding DNA: TGCAGCGTTCCGGGGCACGGCTACACCTTC.

The chain has TRBV6-5 and TRBJ2-5; D uncertain. Trimming pared 2 bases from V and 1 base from J, leaving 14 bases between. There are 16 residues in the CDR3. Per germline, CDR1 MNHEY and CDR2 SVGAGI. The CDR3 loop is CASSYLRPPAQETQYF. The CDR3 DNA reads as TGTGCCAGCAGTTACCTCCGGCCCCCCGCCCAAGAGACCCAGTACTTC.

V is TRBV18 and J is TRBJ2-7; D is ambiguous. The CDR3 is made up of 14 amino acids. The V end lost 2 bases, the J end lost 0 bases, and 8 bases lay between the germline ends. CDR1 and CDR2 (germline): KGHSH, LQKENI. The CDR3 loop is CASSPGRPSYEQYF. The CDR3 bases are TGTGCCAGCTCACCAGGTCGGCCCTCCTACGAGCAGTACTTC.

The rearrangement uses TRBV27 and TRBJ2-3; TRBD2 matches 15 bases. CDR1 and CDR2 (germline): MNHEY, SMNVEV (reference sequence). This CDR3 is built from 15 residues. V dropped 4 bases and J dropped 8; count of bases not matched to a gene: 4. The CDR3, as DNA: TGTGCCAGCAGTTCGGGACTAGCGGGGGGAGTTACGCAGTATTTT. Translated: CASSSGLAGGVTQYF.

This rearrangement joins TRBV13 to TRBJ2-7; the D gene is possibly TRBD1 (5 bases). From germline, CDR1 is PRHDT and CDR2 FYEKMQ (reference sequence). Between the trimmed V and J ends, which lost 2 bases and 2 bases, there was a span of 13 bases. This CDR3 is 15 amino acids long. The CDR3 reads CASSLSFDRPYEQYF. The CDR3 DNA is TGTGCCAGCAGCTTATCCTTCGACAGACCCTACGAGCAGTACTTC.

The chain links TRBV5-4 to TRBJ1-1; D is perhaps TRBD1 (6 bases). The V gene lost 6 bases and the J gene lost 3 bases, with 18 bases spanning the gap. CDR3 size: 15 residues. Per the germline V gene, CDR1 is SGHNT and CDR2 is YYREEE (reference sequence). The CDR3 DNA reads as TGTGCCAGCACTCCCGGGGTTCCAGGGGACACTGAAGCTTTCTTT. Translation: CASTPGVPGDTEAFF.

Turning to this clone: The same CDR3 arises from other DNA sequences in this sample as well. The chain recombines TRBV27 with TRBJ1-5, with a tentative D call TRBD1 (5 bases). The CDR3 sequence is 14 residues long. Trimming stripped 1 base from V and 1 base from J, with 5 bases between. Per the germline V gene, CDR1 is MNHEY and CDR2 is SMNVEV (reference sequence). CDR3: CASSLWGSNQPQHF. The CDR3 DNA reads TGTGCCAGCAGTTTATGGGGGAGCAATCAGCCCCAGCATTTT.

V is TRBV5-6 and J is TRBJ2-3, with TRBD2 identical over 7 bases. The CDR3 spans 15 residues. Germline-derived CDR1 and CDR2 are SGHDT and YYEEEE. V was clipped by 4 bases and J by 3 bases; unmatched bases: 8. DNA for the CDR3: TGTGCCAGCAGCCTGCCCGGGACTATGACAGATACGCAGTATTTT. It encodes CASSLPGTMTDTQYF. Combining the CDR3 with reference TRBV5-6 and TRBJ2-3 gives the whole variable domain DAGVTQSPTHLIKTRGQQVTLRCSPKSGHDTVSWYQQALGQGPQFIFQYYEEEERQRGNFPDRFSGHQFPNYSSELNVNALLLGDSALYLCASSLPGTMTDTQYFGPGTRLTVL.

The rearrangement links TRBV29-1 to TRBJ2-3; 8 nucleotides match TRBD1. The CDR3 runs to 16 residues. Germline-derived CDR1 and CDR2 are SQVTM and ANQGSEA. V lost 0 bases and J lost 4; bases outside the gene matches: 9. The CDR3 protein is CSVEDRARGPPDTQYF. CDR3 in DNA: TGCAGCGTTGAAGATAGAGCCAGGGGGCCCCCAGATACGCAGTATTTT.

The CDR3: CASSWTGGYEQYF. As DNA, the CDR3 is TGTGCCAGCAGTTGGACAGGGGGCTACGAGCAGTACTTC. The V and J genes are TRBV6-1 and TRBJ2-7; TRBD1 agrees at 10 bases. The V gene's germline CDR1 is MNHNS and CDR2 SASEGT. This CDR3 spans 13 amino acids. Trimming at V came to 5 bases and at J to 3 bases, leaving 1 base not matched to a gene.